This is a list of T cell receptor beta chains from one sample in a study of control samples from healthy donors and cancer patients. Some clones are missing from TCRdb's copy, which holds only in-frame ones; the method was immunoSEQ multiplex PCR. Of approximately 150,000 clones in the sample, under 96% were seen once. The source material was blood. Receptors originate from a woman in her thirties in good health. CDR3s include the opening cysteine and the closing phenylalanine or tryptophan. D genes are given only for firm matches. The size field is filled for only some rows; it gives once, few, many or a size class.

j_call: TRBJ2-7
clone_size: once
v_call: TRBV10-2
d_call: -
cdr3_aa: CASRATGFYEQYF
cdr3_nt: TGCGCCAGCAGGGCCACAGGGTTCTACGAGCAGTACTTC

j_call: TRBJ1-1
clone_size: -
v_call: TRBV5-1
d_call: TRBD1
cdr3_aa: CASSLTGGLNTEAFF
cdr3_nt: TGCGCCAGCAGCCTGACAGGGGGCTTAAACACTGAAGCTTTCTTT

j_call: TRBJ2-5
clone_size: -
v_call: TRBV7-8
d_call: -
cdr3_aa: CASSNSQRETQYF
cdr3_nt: TGTGCCAGCAGCAACAGCCAAAGGGAGACCCAGTACTTC

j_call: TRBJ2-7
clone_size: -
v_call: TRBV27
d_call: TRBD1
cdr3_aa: CASRLLGQGAYEQYF
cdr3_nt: TGTGCCAGCAGGCTATTGGGACAGGGGGCCTACGAGCAGTACTTC

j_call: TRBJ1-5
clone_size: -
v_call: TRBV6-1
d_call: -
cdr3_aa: CASSEGQHNQPQHF
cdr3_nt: TGTGCCAGCAGTGAAGGACAGCACAATCAGCCCCAGCATTTT

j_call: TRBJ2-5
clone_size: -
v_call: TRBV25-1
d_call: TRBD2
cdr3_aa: CASSERGGIETQYF
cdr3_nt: TGTGCCAGCAGTGAACGGGGGGGCATAGAGACCCAGTACTTC

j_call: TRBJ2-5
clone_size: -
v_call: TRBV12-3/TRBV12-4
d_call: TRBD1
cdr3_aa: CASSWGQKETQYF
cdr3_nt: TGTGCCAGCAGTTGGGGACAGAAAGAGACCCAGTACTTC

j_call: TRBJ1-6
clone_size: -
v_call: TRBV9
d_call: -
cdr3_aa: CASSAGPANSPLHF
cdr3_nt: TGTGCCAGCAGCGCCGGGCCCGCTAATTCACCCCTCCACTTT

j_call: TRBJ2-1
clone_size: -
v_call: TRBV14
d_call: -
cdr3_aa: CASSQKGPPNEQFF
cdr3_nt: TGTGCCAGCAGCCAAAAGGGTCCCCCCAATGAGCAGTTCTTC

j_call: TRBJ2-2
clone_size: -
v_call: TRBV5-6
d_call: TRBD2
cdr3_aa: CASSFAGGGELFF
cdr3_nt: TGTGCCAGCAGCTTCGCGGGAGGCGGGGAGCTGTTTTTT

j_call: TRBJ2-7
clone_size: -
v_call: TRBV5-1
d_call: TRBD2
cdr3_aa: CASSPSSSGRLGEQYF
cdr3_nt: TGCGCCAGCAGCCCATCATCTAGCGGGAGATTGGGGGAGCAGTACTTC

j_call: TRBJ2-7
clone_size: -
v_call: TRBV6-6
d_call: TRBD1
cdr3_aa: CASSYSTGGKYEQYF
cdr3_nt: TGTGCCAGCAGTTACTCGACAGGGGGGAAATACGAGCAGTACTTC

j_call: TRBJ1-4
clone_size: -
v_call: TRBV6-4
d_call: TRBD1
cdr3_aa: CASTGGQGTLATNEKLFF
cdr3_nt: TGTGCCAGCACTGGAGGACAGGGGACCCTCGCAACTAATGAAAAACTGTTTTTT

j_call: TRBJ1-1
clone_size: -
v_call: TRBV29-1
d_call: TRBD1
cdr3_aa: CSVRRTGGENTEAFF
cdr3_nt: TGCAGCGTCCGAAGGACAGGGGGAGAGAACACTGAAGCTTTCTTT

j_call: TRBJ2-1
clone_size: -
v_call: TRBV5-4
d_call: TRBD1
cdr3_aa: CASSSTGQGFNEQFF
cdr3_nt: TGTGCCAGCAGCTCGACGGGACAGGGTTTCAATGAGCAGTTCTTC

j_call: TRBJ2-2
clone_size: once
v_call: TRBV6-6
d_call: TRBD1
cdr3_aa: CASGSGQARITGELFF
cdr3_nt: TGTGCCAGCGGCTCGGGACAGGCCAGGATCACCGGGGAGCTGTTTTTT

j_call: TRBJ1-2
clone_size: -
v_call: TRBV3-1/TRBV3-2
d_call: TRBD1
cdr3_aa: CASSPSDRSNYGYTF
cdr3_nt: TGTGCCAGCAGCCCCTCGGACAGGTCTAACTATGGCTACACCTTC

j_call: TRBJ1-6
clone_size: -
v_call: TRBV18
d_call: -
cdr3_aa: CASSPTGNNSPLHF
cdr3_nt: TGTGCCAGCTCACCCACAGGAAACAATTCACCCCTCCACTTT

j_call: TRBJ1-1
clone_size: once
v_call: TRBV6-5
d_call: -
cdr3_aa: CASSYNGQFLEAFF
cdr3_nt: TGTGCCAGCAGTTACAACGGGCAATTCCTTGAAGCTTTCTTT

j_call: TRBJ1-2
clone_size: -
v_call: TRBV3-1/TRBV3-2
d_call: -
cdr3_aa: CASSPLEGNGYTF
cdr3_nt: TGTGCCAGCAGCCCCCTTGAGGGGAATGGCTACACCTTC

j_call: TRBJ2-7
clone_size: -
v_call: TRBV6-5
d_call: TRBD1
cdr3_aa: CASSYDRVGREQYF
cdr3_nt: TGTGCCAGCAGTTACGACAGGGTAGGCCGGGAGCAGTACTTC

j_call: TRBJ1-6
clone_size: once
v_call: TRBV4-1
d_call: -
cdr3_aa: CASSLIAASISYNSPLHF
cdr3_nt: TGCGCCAGCAGCCTAATAGCAGCCTCTATCTCCTATAATTCACCCCTCCACTTT

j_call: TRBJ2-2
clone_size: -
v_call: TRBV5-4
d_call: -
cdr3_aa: CAAREANTGELFF
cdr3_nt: TGTGCCGCACGGGAAGCGAACACCGGGGAGCTGTTTTTT

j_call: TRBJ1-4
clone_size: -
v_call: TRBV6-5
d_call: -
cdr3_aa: CASSLMWAHGREKLFF
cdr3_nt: TGTGCCAGCAGTTTGATGTGGGCGCACGGACGGGAAAAACTGTTTTTT

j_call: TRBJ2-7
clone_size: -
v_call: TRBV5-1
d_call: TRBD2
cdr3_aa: CASSRGTSGTRAYEQYF
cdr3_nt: TGCGCCAGCAGCCGGGGGACTAGCGGGACCCGGGCCTACGAGCAGTACTTC

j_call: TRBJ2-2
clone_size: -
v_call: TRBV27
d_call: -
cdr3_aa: CASSLEGTYTGELFF
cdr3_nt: TGTGCCAGCAGTTTAGAGGGGACATACACCGGGGAGCTGTTTTTT

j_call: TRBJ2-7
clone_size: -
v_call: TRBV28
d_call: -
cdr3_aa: CASSFETYRRAYEQYF
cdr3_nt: TGTGCCAGCAGTTTTGAGACCTACCGGAGGGCCTACGAGCAGTACTTC

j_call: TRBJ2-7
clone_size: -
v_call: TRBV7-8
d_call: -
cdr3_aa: CASSLPAGTAGEQYF
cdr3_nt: TGTGCCAGCAGCTTACCGGCAGGGACTGCGGGCGAGCAGTACTTC

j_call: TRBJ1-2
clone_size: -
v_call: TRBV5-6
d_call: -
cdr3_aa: CASSRPRLVDYGYTF
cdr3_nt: TGTGCCAGCAGCCGCCCCCGTTTGGTGGACTATGGCTACACCTTC

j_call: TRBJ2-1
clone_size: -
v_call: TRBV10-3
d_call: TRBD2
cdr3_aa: CAITPVAGGQDEQFF
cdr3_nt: TGTGCCATCACTCCGGTAGCGGGGGGGCAGGATGAGCAGTTCTTC

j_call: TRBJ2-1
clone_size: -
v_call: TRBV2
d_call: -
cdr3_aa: CASSEEATYNEQFF
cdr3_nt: TGTGCCAGCAGTGAAGAGGCTACGTACAATGAGCAGTTCTTC

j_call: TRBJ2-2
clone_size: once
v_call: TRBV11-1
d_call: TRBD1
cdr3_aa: CASSNPGTENTGELFF
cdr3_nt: TGTGCCAGCAGCAATCCCGGGACAGAGAACACCGGGGAGCTGTTTTTT

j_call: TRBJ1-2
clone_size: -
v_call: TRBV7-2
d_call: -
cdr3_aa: CASSLLVSGPFYGYTF
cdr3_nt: TGTGCCAGCAGCTTACTGGTCTCAGGGCCTTTCTATGGCTACACCTTC

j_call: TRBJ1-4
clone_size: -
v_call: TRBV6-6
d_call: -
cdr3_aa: CASSPKGSFATNEKLFF
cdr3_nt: TGTGCCAGCAGTCCAAAGGGGAGCTTTGCAACTAATGAAAAACTGTTTTTT